Listed here are 8 T cell receptor beta chains from one sample, sequenced in a study of cytomegalovirus exposure and HLA in healthy donors. The PCR employed 60 Vbeta primers together with 13 Jbeta primers. Generated by immunoSEQ multiplex PCR, the TCRdb table keeps only in-frame clones and is missing some. The table includes roughly 66,000 clones, roughly 74% detected once. Sequences were obtained from PBMCs. The receptor set was obtained from a man aged 18 to 29 in good health and CMV-seropositive.

V is TRBV19 and J is TRBJ2-7; 10 positions match TRBD2. The CDR3 consists of 15 residues. The germline V gene encodes CDR1 LNHDA and CDR2 SQIVND (reference sequence). The V segment lost 2 bases and the J segment 3 bases; nucleotides outside the gene matches: 4. The CDR3 here is CASSITSGDFYEQYF. The CDR3 region has the DNA TGTGCCAGTAGTATAACTAGCGGGGATTTCTACGAGCAGTACTTC.

The CDR3 nucleotides read TGTGCCAGCAGCTATCTTACCGGGGAGCTGTTTTTT. This gives the protein CASSYLTGELFF. The chain has TRBV5-6 and TRBJ2-2; D uncertain. CDR1 is SGHDT and CDR2 is YYEEEE in the germline V gene. The CDR3 has 12 amino acids. Trimming cost V 3 bases and J 5 bases, with 5 bases left between them.

This clone was counted between two and nine times. Mismatch with germline at one junction end may stem from a read error. The chain combines TRBV7-7 with TRBJ1-2; 8 bases match TRBD1. The length of the CDR3 is 14 residues. CDR1 and CDR2 from the germline V gene are SSHAT and FNYEAQ (reference sequence). The CDR3 nucleotides read TGTGCTAGCAGTCCAGGGGGCGCGAACTATGGCTACACCTTC. Encoded protein: CASSPGGANYGYTF.

This clone was seen only once. This sequence joins TRBV7-3 and TRBJ2-3, with D possibly matching TRBD2 (5 bases). V lost 4 bases, J lost 1 base, and 9 bases lay in between. This CDR3 is 14 amino acids long. In germline, CDR1 is SGHTA, CDR2 FQGTGA. The CDR3 bases are TGTGCCAGCAGCTCCTGGACTGGCACAGATACGCAGTATTTT. Translation: CASSSWTGTDTQYF.

The chain employs TRBV10-2 and TRBJ2-2; possibly TRBD1 for D (5 bases). V was shortened by 4 bases and J by 4 bases, with 16 bases between the two germline ends. Germline lookup yields CDR1 WSHSY and CDR2 SAAADI. This CDR3 region has 16 residues. As DNA, the CDR3 is TGCGCCAGCAGTGCCTCGAGACAGCTAACCACCGGGGAGCTGTTTTTT. Translated, it gives CASSASRQLTTGELFF.

The chain carries TRBV30 and TRBJ1-5, with D possibly TRBD1 on 5 matching bases. Trimming shortened V by 0 bases and J by 6 bases, and 9 bases separated the two germline ends. The CDR3 loop spans 13 amino acids. CDR1 and CDR2 (germline): GTSNPN, SVGIG (reference sequence). The CDR3 DNA reads as TGTGCCTGGAGTGTTCAGGGCGGTCAGCCCCAGCATTTT. It codes for CAWSVQGGQPQHF. Variable domain in full (rest from reference TRBV30 and TRBJ1-5): SQTIHQWPATLVQPVGSPLSLECTVEGTSNPNLYWYRQAAGRGLQLLFYSVGIGQISSEVPQNLSASRPQDRQFILSSKKLLLSDSGFYLCAWSVQGGQPQHFGDGTRLSIL.

The chain has TRBV4-2 and TRBJ1-5; TRBD1 might be the D (5 bases). This CDR3 spans 17 amino acids. The V end lost 0 bases, the J end lost 5 bases, and 17 bases lay between the germline ends. The germline V gene encodes CDR1 LGHNA and CDR2 YNFKEQ. The CDR3 sequence: CASSQDEGRGGDQPQHF. CDR3 DNA: TGTGCCAGCAGCCAAGATGAGGGAAGGGGCGGGGATCAGCCCCAGCATTTT.

This chain connects TRBV7-9 to TRBJ2-7; TRBD2 matches at 9 bases. Germline loops: CDR1 SEHNR, CDR2 FQNEAQ (reference sequence). The length of the CDR3 is 13 residues. V lost 7 bases and J lost 5; bases outside the gene matches: 6. This chain's CDR3 is CASTISGSDEQYF. In DNA, the CDR3 is TGTGCCAGCACTATTAGCGGGAGCGACGAGCAGTACTTC.